One and the same sample provided the 15 T cell receptor beta chains below, sequenced in a study of PD-1 blockade in classical Hodgkin lymphoma. Repertoires were generated with immunoSEQ multiplex PCR, while TCRdb's copy carries only in-frame clones and drops some. This sample yields several thousand clones, of which around 86% are seen a single time; 1.5% belongs to the top ten. Stated time point: cycle 4 day 1 (C4D1), after more than five weeks of nivolumab. There was relapse after autologous stem cell transplantation in every patient, and there was variation in brentuximab vedotin exposure. Researchers used magnetic negative selection to pull out pure CD4+ T cells from thawed PBMCs. Sample: CD4+ T cells from blood, taken before the fourth cycle of nivolumab. These receptors were obtained from a human donor with classical Hodgkin lymphoma.

The chain combines TRBV25-1 with TRBJ2-3, with D possibly being TRBD1 (5 bases). CDR3 size: 15 residues. Germline loops: CDR1 MGHDK, CDR2 SYGVNS. Trimming cost V 6 bases and J 2 bases, with 15 bases left between them. CDR3 nucleotides: TGTGCCAGCAGGGGGCCACTCGGAAACACAGATACGCAGTATTTT. It specifies CASRGPLGNTDTQYF.

The chain is built from TRBV2 and TRBJ2-3, with D possibly TRBD2 on 6 matching bases. Germline V gene data show CDR1 as SNHLY and CDR2 as FYNNEI. Trimming took 8 bases from V and 2 from J, leaving 17 bases between them. The CDR3 sequence is 15 residues long. CDR3 coding DNA: TGTGCCAGCGATGGTGGGCGGGGCCCCACAGATACGCAGTATTTT. Residues: CASDGGRGPTDTQYF.

The chain carries TRBV5-4 and TRBJ2-3, with D possibly matching TRBD2 (6 bases). CDR1 SGHNT and CDR2 YYREEE come from the germline V gene (reference sequence). CDR3 length: 15 residues. V was pared by 0 bases and J by 4 bases, with 12 bases between. The CDR3 loop reads CASSLVASEADTQYF. The CDR3 region has the DNA TGTGCCAGCAGCTTGGTGGCTAGCGAGGCAGATACGCAGTATTTT.

The rearrangement joins TRBV18 to TRBJ1-1; TRBD1 matches at 7 bases. Germline V lookup: CDR1 KGHSH, CDR2 LQKENI. The CDR3 totals 15 residues. Trimming at V came to 3 bases and at J to 2 bases, leaving 6 bases not matched to a gene. The CDR3 protein is CASSPFTGENTEAFF. CDR3 nucleotide sequence: TGTGCCAGCTCACCCTTCACAGGGGAAAACACTGAAGCTTTCTTT.

This clone was recorded a few times. The gene calls are TRBV4-1 and TRBJ1-6, with TRBD1 as a possible D gene (6 bases). From germline, CDR1 is MGHRA and CDR2 YSYEKL. The CDR3 spans 13 residues. V lost 3 bases to trimming and J lost 15 bases, with 15 bases between them. CDR3 residues: CASSQAGTLLLHF. The CDR3 region has the DNA TGCGCCAGCAGCCAGGCAGGGACATTACTCCTCCACTTT.

The CDR3 DNA follows: TGTGCCAGCAGCTTAGTGTCAGGGGAAATAGCCAAAAACATTCAGTACTTC. Amino acid sequence: CASSLVSGEIAKNIQYF. The chain has TRBV7-9 and TRBJ2-4, with D possibly TRBD1 on 6 matching bases. The germline V gene encodes CDR1 SEHNR and CDR2 FQNEAQ (reference sequence). Trimming shortened V by 1 base and J by 0 bases, and 13 bases separated the two germline ends. The CDR3 covers 17 residues.

The chain has TRBV7-2 and TRBJ1-5; no clear D. Germline assignment: CDR1 SGHTA and CDR2 FQGNSA. This CDR3 is built from 13 residues. The CDR3 nucleotides are TGTGCGTCTGTGGTGAGGGGCAATCAGCCCCAGCATTTT. Its translation is CASVVRGNQPQHF.

This clone is a singleton in its sample. The V call is TRBV11-1, the J call TRBJ2-3, with 8 bases aligning to TRBD2. The CDR3 runs to 14 residues. V was clipped by 6 bases and J by 7 bases; unmatched bases: 9. CDR1 and CDR2 from the germline V gene are SGHAT and FQDESV (reference sequence). CDR3 DNA: TGTGCCAGCAGACCAACCGGGACTAGGTATACGCAGTATTTT. It encodes CASRPTGTRYTQYF. Looking up the rest from reference TRBV11-1 and TRBJ2-3 gives the full variable domain: EAEVAQSPRYKITEKSQAVAFWCDPISGHATLYWYRQILGQGPELLVQFQDESVVDDSQLPKDRFSAERLKGVDSTLKIQPAELGDSAMYLCASRPTGTRYTQYFGPGTRLTVL.

The chain is built from TRBV27 and TRBJ2-5, with 7 bases fitting TRBD2. CDR3 length equals 14 residues. Germline assignment: CDR1 MNHEY and CDR2 SMNVEV (reference sequence). J gave up 3 bases and V 4 bases, and 5 bases lay outside the gene matches. Here the CDR3 DNA reads TGTGCCAGCAGTTCCAGACTAGCAAAAGAGACCCAGTACTTC. It specifies CASSSRLAKETQYF.

The chain recombines TRBV19 with TRBJ1-5, with TRBD1 identical over 9 bases. CDR1 is LNHDA, CDR2 SQIVND, per germline (reference sequence). This CDR3 region has 16 residues. V trimming: 3 bases; J trimming: 5 bases; junction bases outside the gene matches: 8. DNA of the CDR3: TGTGCCAGTAGTATGGCCGGGACAGGGAATGATCAGCCCCAGCATTTT. Its protein product is CASSMAGTGNDQPQHF. Looking up the rest from reference TRBV19 and TRBJ1-5 gives the full variable domain: DGGITQSPKYLFRKEGQNVTLSCEQNLNHDAMYWYRQDPGQGLRLIYYSQIVNDFQKGDIAEGYSVSREKKESFPLTVTSAQKNPTAFYLCASSMAGTGNDQPQHFGDGTRLSIL.

The chain carries TRBV30 and TRBJ1-2; D is ambiguous. Germline values: CDR1 GTSNPN, CDR2 SVGIG (reference sequence). The CDR3 has 15 amino acids. The V gene lost 0 bases and the J gene lost 0 bases, with 11 bases spanning the gap. The CDR3 sequence is CAWSVRVRANYGYTF. The CDR3, as DNA: TGTGCCTGGAGTGTACGAGTCCGAGCTAACTATGGCTACACCTTC. Combining the CDR3 with reference TRBV30 and TRBJ1-2 gives the whole variable domain SQTIHQWPATLVQPVGSPLSLECTVEGTSNPNLYWYRQAAGRGLQLLFYSVGIGQISSEVPQNLSASRPQDRQFILSSKKLLLSDSGFYLCAWSVRVRANYGYTFGSGTRLTVV.

This clone has just a few counts. The chain uses TRBV29-1 and TRBJ1-1, with D unresolved. Germline CDR1 is SQVTM and CDR2 is ANQGSEA. V lost 5 bases to trimming and J lost 7 bases, with 8 bases between them. The CDR3 sequence is 10 residues long. CDR3 in DNA: TGCAGCGTTTATCTGGTTGAAGCTTTCTTT. Its translation: CSVYLVEAFF. Complete variable domain (other parts from reference TRBV29-1 and TRBJ1-1): SAVISQKPSRDICQRGTSLTIQCQVDSQVTMMFWYRQQPGQSLTLIATANQGSEATYESGFVIDKFPISRPNLTFSTLTVSNMSPEDSSIYLCSVYLVEAFFGQGTRLTVV.

The chain combines TRBV5-4 with TRBJ2-7; D is uncertain. V lost 2 bases to trimming and J lost 7 bases, with 7 bases between them. CDR1 SGHNT and CDR2 YYREEE come from the germline V gene (reference sequence). The CDR3 is made up of 11 amino acids. This CDR3 is CASSFSGEQYF. CDR3 nucleotides: TGTGCCAGCAGCTTTTCCGGGGAGCAGTACTTC. Using reference TRBV5-4 and TRBJ2-7 for the parts outside the CDR3, the full variable domain is ETGVTQSPTHLIKTRGQQVTLRCSSQSGHNTVSWYQQALGQGPQFIFQYYREEENGRGNFPPRFSGLQFPNYSSELNVNALELDDSALYLCASSFSGEQYFGPGTRLTVT.

The chain joins TRBV5-4 to TRBJ2-5; maybe TRBD1 (5 bases). Germline CDR1 and CDR2: SGHNT and YYREEE (reference sequence). The CDR3 has 14 amino acids. V was clipped by 2 bases and J by 5 bases, with 13 bases between them. CDR3 amino acids: CASSFLQVRETQYF. The CDR3 DNA follows: TGTGCCAGCAGCTTTCTACAGGTCCGGGAGACCCAGTACTTC. The variable domain in full, completed from reference TRBV5-4 and TRBJ2-5, reads ETGVTQSPTHLIKTRGQQVTLRCSSQSGHNTVSWYQQALGQGPQFIFQYYREEENGRGNFPPRFSGLQFPNYSSELNVNALELDDSALYLCASSFLQVRETQYFGPGTRLLVL.

The chain combines TRBV28 with TRBJ1-1; 9 bases align to TRBD1. The germline CDR1 and CDR2 sequences are MDHEN and SYDVKM. This CDR3 region has 14 residues. V shed 8 bases and J 5 bases; nucleotides not matched to a gene: 9. In DNA, the CDR3 is TGTGCCAGCTCCAAGGGACAGGGTCGTACTGAAGCTTTCTTT. Its translation is CASSKGQGRTEAFF.